Sequencing of this T cell receptor (beta chain) was carried out in a study of Graves' ophthalmopathy and Graves' hyperthyroidism. The germline gives CDR1 ENHRY, CDR2 SYGVKD. V lost 6 bases to trimming and J lost 5 bases; unmatched junction nucleotides: 9. The CDR3 totals 14 residues. Under 3 months in duration, the ophthalmopathy in affected donors had moderate-to-severe activity, CAS ≥3 and NOSPECS ≥4. From fresh peripheral blood, approximately 10 ml in volume, the PBMCs were obtained. RNA served as the template for amplifying TCR beta CDR3 regions. HTBI-primed RT-PCR formed the first round, and a multiplex PCR formed the second. From the multiplex PCR reads, TCRdb called clonotypes with MiXCR, one entry per CDR3 protein. The table includes 340,000 or so distinct CDR3 sequences, 15% to 20% detected once.

The chain has TRBV10-3 and TRBJ1-1, with TRBD1 matching 7 bases. This clonotype originated in an adult man with Graves' ophthalmopathy. Material: peripheral blood. The CDR3 sequence: CAIRTGTERTEAFF. The CDR3 DNA is TGTGCCATCAGAACCGGGACAGAACGTACTGAAGCTTTCTTT.